The 8 T cell receptor beta chains presented below share a single source sample, sequenced in a study of cytotoxic CD8 clonotypes in ibrutinib-treated CLL. Sequenced by immunoSEQ multiplex PCR; TCRdb stores in-frame clones only, minus some. This table has some 58,000 clones, approximately 71% appearing once. Sequenced material: PBMCs, taken after 12 months of ibrutinib treatment. Every receptor here comes from a human donor with chronic lymphocytic leukemia.

V is TRBV15 and J is TRBJ1-2; D gene uncertain. The CDR3 is made up of 14 amino acids. Germline CDR1 reads LNHNV; CDR2 reads YYDKDF (reference sequence). Trimming shortened V by 3 bases and J by 0 bases, and 8 bases separated the two germline ends. The CDR3 DNA follows: TGTGCCACCAGCAGGGACCGAACTAACTATGGCTACACCTTC. Translation: CATSRDRTNYGYTF.

The chain employs TRBV6-1 and TRBJ2-7; TRBD1 or TRBD2 may be the D gene (6 bases each). This CDR3 region has 14 residues. Germline loops: CDR1 MNHNS, CDR2 SASEGT. Between the trimmed V and J ends, which lost 8 bases and 4 bases, there was a span of 18 bases. The CDR3 nucleotides are TGTGCCAGCGCCAACTGGGGGGCCGGGTACGAGCAGTACTTC. This translates into CASANWGAGYEQYF.

This clone was seen once. The chain carries TRBV28 and TRBJ2-7, with 7 bases lining up with TRBD2. Germline V CDR1 and CDR2: MDHEN, SYDVKM. With V trimmed by 4 bases and J by 3 bases, 6 bases remained unmatched. The CDR3 contains 14 residues. CDR3 residues: CASSWAAGDYEQYF. CDR3 in DNA: TGTGCCAGCAGTTGGGCGGCGGGGGACTACGAGCAGTACTTC.

This clone was recorded a few times. The chain links TRBV6-1 to TRBJ2-1; D is unresolved. Trimming shortened V by 4 bases and J by 5 bases, and 3 bases separated the two germline ends. CDR1 is MNHNS and CDR2 is SASEGT in the germline V gene. The CDR3 totals 11 residues. The CDR3 loop reads CASSANNEQFF. The CDR3 DNA follows: TGTGCCAGCAGTGCGAACAATGAGCAGTTCTTC.

This clone showed up just a few times. The V call is TRBV10-3, the J call TRBJ1-5; TRBD1 might be the D (6 bases). There are 13 residues in the CDR3. Germline V CDR1 and CDR2: ENHRY, SYGVKD. Trimming took off 3 bases at V and 4 bases at J, with 7 bases between the two ends. CDR3 bases: TGTGCCATCAGTGATGGACAGAATCAGCCCCAGCATTTT. This sequence encodes CAISDGQNQPQHF.

The table lists this clone with a count of one. CDR3 amino acids: CASSRGRVENQPQHF. The CDR3 DNA reads TGTGCCAGCTCCAGGGGACGGGTTGAGAATCAGCCCCAGCATTTT. The chain recombines TRBV19 with TRBJ1-5; D is perhaps TRBD1 (6 bases). Looked up from germline, CDR1 is LNHDA and CDR2 is SQIVND (reference sequence). V lost 9 bases and J 4 bases, leaving 19 bases between the germline ends. The CDR3 sequence is 15 residues long.

The chain joins TRBV7-9 to TRBJ2-7; TRBD1 is a possible D gene (5 bases). Germline CDR1 and CDR2: SEHNR and FQNEAQ (reference sequence). V lost 2 bases and J lost 7, with 9 bases in between. There are 12 residues in the CDR3. The CDR3 is CASSLLGVEQYF. The CDR3 DNA is TGTGCCAGCAGCTTACTAGGGGTGGAGCAGTACTTC.

This clone was seen a few times. The chain links TRBV2 to TRBJ1-4, with D possibly TRBD1 on 6 matching bases. The germline CDR1 and CDR2 sequences are SNHLY and FYNNEI. Trimming stripped 7 bases from V and 8 bases from J, with 11 bases between. CDR3 length equals 12 residues. CDR3 protein: CASTGHGEKLFF. CDR3 in DNA: TGTGCCAGCACGGGACACGGGGAAAAACTGTTTTTT.